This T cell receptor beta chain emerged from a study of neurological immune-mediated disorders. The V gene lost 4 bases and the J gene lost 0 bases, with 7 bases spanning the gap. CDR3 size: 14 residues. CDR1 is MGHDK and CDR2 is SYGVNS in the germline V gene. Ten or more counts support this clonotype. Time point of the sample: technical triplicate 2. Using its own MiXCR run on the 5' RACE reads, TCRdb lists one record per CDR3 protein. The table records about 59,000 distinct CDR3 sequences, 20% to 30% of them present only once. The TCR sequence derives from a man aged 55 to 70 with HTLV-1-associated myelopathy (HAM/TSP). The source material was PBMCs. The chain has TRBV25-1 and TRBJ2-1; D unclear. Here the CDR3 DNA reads TGTGCCAGCAGTGTCGGTGGCTCCTACAATGAGCAGTTCTTC. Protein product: CASSVGGSYNEQFF. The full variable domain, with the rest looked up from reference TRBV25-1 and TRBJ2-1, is EADIYQTPRYLVIGTGKKITLECSQTMGHDKMYWYQQDPGMELHLIHYSYGVNSTEKGDLSSESTVSRIRTEHFPLTLESARPSHTSQYLCASSVGGSYNEQFFGPGTRLTVL.